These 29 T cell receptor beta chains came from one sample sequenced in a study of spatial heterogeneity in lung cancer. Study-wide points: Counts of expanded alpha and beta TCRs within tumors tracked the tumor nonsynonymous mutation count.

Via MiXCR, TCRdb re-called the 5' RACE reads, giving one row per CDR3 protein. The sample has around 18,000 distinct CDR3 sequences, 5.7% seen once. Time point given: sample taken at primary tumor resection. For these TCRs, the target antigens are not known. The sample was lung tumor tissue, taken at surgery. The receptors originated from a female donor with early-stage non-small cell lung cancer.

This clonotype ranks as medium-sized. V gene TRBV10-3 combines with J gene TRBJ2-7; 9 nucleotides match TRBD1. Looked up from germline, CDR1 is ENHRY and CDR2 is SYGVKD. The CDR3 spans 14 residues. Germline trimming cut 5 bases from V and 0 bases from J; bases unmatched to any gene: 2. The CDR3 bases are TGTGCCATCAGTACAGGGGGCAGCTCCTACGAGCAGTACTTC. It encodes CAISTGGSSYEQYF.

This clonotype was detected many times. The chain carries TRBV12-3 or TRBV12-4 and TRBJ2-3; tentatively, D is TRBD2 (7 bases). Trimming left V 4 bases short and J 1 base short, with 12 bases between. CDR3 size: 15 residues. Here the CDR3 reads CASSSRGGGTDTQYF. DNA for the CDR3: TGTGCCAGCAGTTCGAGGGGGGGTGGCACAGATACGCAGTATTTT.

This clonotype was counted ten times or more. The CDR3 is CSVVGGTSGSEQYF. The CDR3 coding sequence is TGCAGCGTTGTAGGCGGGACTAGCGGGTCCGAGCAGTACTTC. The chain combines TRBV29-1 with TRBJ2-7, with 12 bases aligning to TRBD2. Losses at the gene ends were 4 bases for V and 6 bases for J; bases not matched to a gene: 7. The length of the CDR3 is 14 residues. Germline V gives CDR1 SQVTM, CDR2 ANQGSEA.

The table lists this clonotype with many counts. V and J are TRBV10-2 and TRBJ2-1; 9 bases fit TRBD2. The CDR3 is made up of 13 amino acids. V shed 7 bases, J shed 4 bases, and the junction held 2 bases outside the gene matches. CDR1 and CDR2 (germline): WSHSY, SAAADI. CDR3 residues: CASNLAGYNEQFF. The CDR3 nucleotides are TGCGCCAGCAATCTAGCGGGGTACAATGAGCAGTTCTTC.

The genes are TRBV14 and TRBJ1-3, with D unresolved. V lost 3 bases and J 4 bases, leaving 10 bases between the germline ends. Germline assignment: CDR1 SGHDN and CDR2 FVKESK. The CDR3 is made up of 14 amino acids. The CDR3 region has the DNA TGTGCCAGCAGCCACTGGACGGAAGGAAACACCATATATTTT. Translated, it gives CASSHWTEGNTIYF.

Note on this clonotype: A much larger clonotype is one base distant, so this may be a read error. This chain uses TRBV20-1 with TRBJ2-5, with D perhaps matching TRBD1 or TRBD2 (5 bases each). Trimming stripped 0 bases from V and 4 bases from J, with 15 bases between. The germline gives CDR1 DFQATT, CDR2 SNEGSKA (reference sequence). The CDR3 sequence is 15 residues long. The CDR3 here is CSARDLRGKGETQYF. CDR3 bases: TGCAGTGCTAGAGATCTGAGGGGCAAGGGAGAGACCCAGTACTTC.

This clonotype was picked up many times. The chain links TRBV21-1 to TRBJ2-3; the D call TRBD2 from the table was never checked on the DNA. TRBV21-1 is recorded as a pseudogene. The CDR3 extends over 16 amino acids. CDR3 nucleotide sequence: TGTGCCAGCAGCAAAGCGGAGGGCGGGAGGCCCGATACGCAGTATTTT. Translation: CASSKAEGGRPDTQYF.

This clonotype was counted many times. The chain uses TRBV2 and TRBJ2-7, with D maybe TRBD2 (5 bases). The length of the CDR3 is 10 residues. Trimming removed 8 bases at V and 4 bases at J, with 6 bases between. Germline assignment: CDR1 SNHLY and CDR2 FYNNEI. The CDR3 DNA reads TGTGCCAGCGGGGAGTACGAGCAGTACTTC. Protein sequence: CASGEYEQYF.

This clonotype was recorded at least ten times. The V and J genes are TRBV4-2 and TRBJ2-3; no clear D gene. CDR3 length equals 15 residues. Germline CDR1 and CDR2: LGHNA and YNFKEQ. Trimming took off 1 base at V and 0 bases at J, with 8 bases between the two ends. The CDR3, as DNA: TGTGCCAGCAGCCAAGCCGGATCTAGCACAGATACGCAGTATTTT. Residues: CASSQAGSSTDTQYF.

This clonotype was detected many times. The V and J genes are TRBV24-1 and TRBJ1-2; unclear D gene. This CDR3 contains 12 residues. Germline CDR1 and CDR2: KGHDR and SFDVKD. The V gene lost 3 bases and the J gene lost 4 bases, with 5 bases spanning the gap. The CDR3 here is CATSDPGYGYTF. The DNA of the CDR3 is TGTGCCACCAGTGATCCAGGCTATGGCTACACCTTC.

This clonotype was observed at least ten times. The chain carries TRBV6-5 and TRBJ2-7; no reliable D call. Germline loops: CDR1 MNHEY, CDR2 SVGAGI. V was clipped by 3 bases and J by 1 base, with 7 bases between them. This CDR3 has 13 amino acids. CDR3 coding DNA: TGTGCCAGCAGTTATTCACAGTCCTACGAGCAGTACTTC. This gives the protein CASSYSQSYEQYF.

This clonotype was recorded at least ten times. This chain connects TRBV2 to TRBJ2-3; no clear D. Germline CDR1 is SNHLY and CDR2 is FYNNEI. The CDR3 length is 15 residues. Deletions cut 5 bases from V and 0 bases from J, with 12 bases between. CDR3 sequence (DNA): TGTGCCAGCAGTTGGTCCGCCGCAAGCACAGATACGCAGTATTTT. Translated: CASSWSAASTDTQYF. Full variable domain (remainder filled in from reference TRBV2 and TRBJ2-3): EPEVTQTPSHQVTQMGQEVILRCVPISNHLYFYWYRQILGQKVEFLVSFYNNEISEKSEIFDDQFSVERPDGSNFTLKIRSTKLEDSAMYFCASSWSAASTDTQYFGPGTRLTVL.

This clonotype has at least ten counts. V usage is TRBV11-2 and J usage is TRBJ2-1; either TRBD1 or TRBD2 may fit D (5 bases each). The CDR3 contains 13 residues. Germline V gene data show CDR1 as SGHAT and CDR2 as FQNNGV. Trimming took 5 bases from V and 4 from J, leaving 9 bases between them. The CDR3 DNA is TGTGCCAGCAGCCCGAGGGGTTACAATGAGCAGTTCTTC. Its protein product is CASSPRGYNEQFF.

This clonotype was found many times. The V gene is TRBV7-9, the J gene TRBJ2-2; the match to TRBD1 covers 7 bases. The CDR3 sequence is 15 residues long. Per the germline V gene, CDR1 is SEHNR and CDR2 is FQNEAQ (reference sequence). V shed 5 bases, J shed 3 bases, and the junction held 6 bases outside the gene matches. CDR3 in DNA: TGTGCCAGCAGCCAGGGGGTATCGGACACCGGGGAGCTGTTTTTT. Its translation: CASSQGVSDTGELFF.

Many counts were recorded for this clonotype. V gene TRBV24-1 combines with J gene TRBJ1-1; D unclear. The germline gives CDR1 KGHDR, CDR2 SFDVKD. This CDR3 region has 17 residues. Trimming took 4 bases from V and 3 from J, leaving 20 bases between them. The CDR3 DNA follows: TGTGCCACCAGTGACATACCAAGGCGGGGAGGATACACTGAAGCTTTCTTT. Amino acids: CATSDIPRRGGYTEAFF.

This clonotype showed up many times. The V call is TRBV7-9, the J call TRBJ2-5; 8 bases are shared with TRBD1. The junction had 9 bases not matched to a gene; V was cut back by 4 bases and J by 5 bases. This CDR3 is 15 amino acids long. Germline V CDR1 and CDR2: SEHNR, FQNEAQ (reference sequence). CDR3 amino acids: CASSSIWTGWETQYF. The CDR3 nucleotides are TGTGCCAGCAGCTCAATCTGGACAGGGTGGGAGACCCAGTACTTC.

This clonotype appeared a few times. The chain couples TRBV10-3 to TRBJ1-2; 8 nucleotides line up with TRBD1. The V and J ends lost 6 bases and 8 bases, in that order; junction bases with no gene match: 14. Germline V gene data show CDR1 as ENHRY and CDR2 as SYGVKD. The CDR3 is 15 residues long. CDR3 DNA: TGTGCCATCAGCTCTTTGGACAGGGCCAGGAGGGGCTACACCTTC. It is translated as CAISSLDRARRGYTF.

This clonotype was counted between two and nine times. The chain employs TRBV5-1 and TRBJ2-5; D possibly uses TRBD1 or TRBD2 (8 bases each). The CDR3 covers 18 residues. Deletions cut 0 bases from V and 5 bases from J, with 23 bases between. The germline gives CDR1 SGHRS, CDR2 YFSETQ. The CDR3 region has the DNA TGCGCCAGCAGCTTGGTGGGGACGATAGCGGGACAGGCGGAGACCCAGTACTTC. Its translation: CASSLVGTIAGQAETQYF.

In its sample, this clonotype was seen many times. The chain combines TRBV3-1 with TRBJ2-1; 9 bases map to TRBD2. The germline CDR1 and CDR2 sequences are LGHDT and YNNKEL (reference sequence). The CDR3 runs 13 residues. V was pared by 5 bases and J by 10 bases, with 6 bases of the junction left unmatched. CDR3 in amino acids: CASSVAGAGEQFF. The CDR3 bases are TGTGCCAGCAGCGTAGCGGGAGCAGGCGAGCAGTTCTTC.

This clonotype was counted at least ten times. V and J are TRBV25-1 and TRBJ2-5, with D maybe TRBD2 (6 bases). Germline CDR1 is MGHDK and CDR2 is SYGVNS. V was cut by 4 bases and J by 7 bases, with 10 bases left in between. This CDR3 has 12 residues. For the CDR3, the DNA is TGTGCCAGCAGTGGGACCGGGGGGACCCAGTACTTC. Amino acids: CASSGTGGTQYF.

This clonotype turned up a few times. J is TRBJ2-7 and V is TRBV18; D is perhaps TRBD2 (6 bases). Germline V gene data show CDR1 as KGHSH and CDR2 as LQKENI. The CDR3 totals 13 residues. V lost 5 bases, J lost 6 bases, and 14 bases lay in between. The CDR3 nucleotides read TGTGCCAGCTCAACGGGGGTCCTAGGCGAGCAGTACTTC. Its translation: CASSTGVLGEQYF.

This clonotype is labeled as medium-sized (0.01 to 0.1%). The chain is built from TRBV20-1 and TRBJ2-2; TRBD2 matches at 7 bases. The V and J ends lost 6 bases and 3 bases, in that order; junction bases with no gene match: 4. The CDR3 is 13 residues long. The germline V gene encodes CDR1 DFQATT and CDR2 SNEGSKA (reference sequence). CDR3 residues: CSAAGADTGELFF. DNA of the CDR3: TGCAGTGCCGCGGGAGCCGACACCGGGGAGCTGTTTTTT.

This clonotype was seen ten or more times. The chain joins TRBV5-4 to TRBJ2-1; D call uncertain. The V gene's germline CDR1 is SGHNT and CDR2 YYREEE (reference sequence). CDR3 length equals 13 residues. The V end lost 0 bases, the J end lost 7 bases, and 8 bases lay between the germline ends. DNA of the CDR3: TGTGCCAGCAGCTTGGCCCCCGAAAATGAGCAGTTCTTC. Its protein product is CASSLAPENEQFF.

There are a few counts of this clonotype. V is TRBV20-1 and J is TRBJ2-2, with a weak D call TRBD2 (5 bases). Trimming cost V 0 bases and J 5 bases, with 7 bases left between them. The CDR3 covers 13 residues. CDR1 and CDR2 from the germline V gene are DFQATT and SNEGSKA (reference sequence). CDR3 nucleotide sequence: TGCAGTGCTAGAGAAACTAGGACCGGGGAGCTGTTTTTT. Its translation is CSARETRTGELFF.

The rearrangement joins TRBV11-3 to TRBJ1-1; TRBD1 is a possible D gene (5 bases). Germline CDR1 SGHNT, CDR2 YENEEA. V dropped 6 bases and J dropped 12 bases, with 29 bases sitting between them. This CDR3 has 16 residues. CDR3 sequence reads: CASSQRMGQIGCPTFF. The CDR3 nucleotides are TGTGCCAGCAGTCAACGTATGGGGCAAATCGGCTGCCCAACTTTCTTT.

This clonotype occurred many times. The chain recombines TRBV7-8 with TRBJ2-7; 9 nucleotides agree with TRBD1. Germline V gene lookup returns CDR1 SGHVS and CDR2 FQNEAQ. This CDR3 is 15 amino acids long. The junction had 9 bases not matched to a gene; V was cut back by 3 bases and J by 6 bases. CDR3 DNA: TGTGCCAGCAGCTTTATCGGACAGGGGCCCACCGAGCAGTACTTC. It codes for CASSFIGQGPTEQYF.

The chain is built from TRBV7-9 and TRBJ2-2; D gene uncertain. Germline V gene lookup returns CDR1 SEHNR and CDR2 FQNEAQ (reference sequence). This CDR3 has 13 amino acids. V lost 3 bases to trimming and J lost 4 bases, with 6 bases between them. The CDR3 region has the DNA TGTGCCAGCAGCTTGGAGTTCACCGGGGAGCTGTTTTTT. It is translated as CASSLEFTGELFF.

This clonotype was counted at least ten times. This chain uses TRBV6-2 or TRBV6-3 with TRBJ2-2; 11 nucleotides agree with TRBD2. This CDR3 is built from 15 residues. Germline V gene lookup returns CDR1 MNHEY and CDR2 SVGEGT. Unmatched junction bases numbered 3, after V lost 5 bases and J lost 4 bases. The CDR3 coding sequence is TGTGCCAGCAGTAGACTAGCGGGGCGCACCGGGGAGCTGTTTTTT. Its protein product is CASSRLAGRTGELFF.

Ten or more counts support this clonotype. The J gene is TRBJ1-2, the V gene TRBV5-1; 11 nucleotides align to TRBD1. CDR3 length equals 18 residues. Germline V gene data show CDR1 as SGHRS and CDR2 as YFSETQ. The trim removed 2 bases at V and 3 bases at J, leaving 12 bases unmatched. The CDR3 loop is CASSLSGQGASQYYGYTF. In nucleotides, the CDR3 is TGCGCCAGCAGCTTATCCGGACAGGGGGCTTCCCAGTACTATGGCTACACCTTC.